This entry concerns a single T cell receptor (beta chain). Germline loops: CDR1 SGDLS, CDR2 YYNGEE. Trimming stripped 0 bases from V and 3 bases from J, with 12 bases between. This CDR3 has 16 residues. These data originate in a study of regulatory T cells in long-lasting Graves disease. Arm-PCR of CDR3 regions and iRepertoire HTBI primers were used to build TCR beta libraries. In TCRdb, the multiplex PCR reads were re-called with MiXCR into one record per CDR3 protein. The sample lists roughly 610,000 distinct CDR3 sequences, approximately 15% occurring once. Time point in this sample: newly diagnosed GD, antithyroid drugs for less than 3 months. Generation of the TCR library employed RNA extracted from PBMCs. The same sample was also used in a study of T cells in Graves' hyperthyroidism and ophthalmopathy.

The V call is TRBV9, the J call TRBJ2-2; D may match TRBD1 or TRBD2 (5 bases each). This receptor was identified in a woman aged 25 to 39 with Graves disease. Material: peripheral blood mononuclear cells (PBMCs), obtained at new diagnosis, from a patient treated with antithyroid drugs. The CDR3 sequence is CASSVEWGRDTGELFF. The CDR3 DNA sequence: TGTGCCAGCAGCGTAGAGTGGGGACGGGACACCGGGGAGCTGTTTTTT.